The clone carrying this T cell receptor (beta chain) was seen more than once but under ten times. Its target is unknown. The CDR3 contains 15 residues. Looked up from germline, CDR1 is MDHEN and CDR2 is SYDVKM. With 5 bases clipped from V and 5 bases from J, the junction kept 6 bases outside the gene matches. Sorting that relied on CD45RO/CCR7/CD25/CD127/CD95/CD27 yielded CD4+ naive, central memory, regulatory and stem cell-like memory cells. These data originate in a study of beta chain features in type 1 diabetes. At the level of the study: Researchers looked at about 110 million sorted cells across all samples. Overall study findings and caveats: A cDNA-based sequencing approach could over-represent cells with high TCR expression.

cDNA synthesis used the whole RNA isolate, giving expressed TCRB sequences. Produced via immunoSEQ multiplex PCR; TCRdb's table is partial and in-frame only. The table has around 350,000 clones, over 9.5% seen once. Specimen: naive CD4+ T cells from blood. V gene TRBV28 combines with J gene TRBJ2-7, with 13 bases that match TRBD2. This sequence originates from a man aged 18 to 30 in good health. The CDR3 nucleotides read TGTGCCAGCAGTCACGGACTAGCGGGAGAGCACGAGCAGTACTTC. This encodes CASSHGLAGEHEQYF.